Listed below are T cell receptor beta chains from one sample, sequenced in a study of shared clonotypes between healthy human individuals. Produced via immunoSEQ multiplex PCR; TCRdb's table is partial and in-frame only. The sample has about 960,000 clones, around three quarters seen once. Sequencing was performed on memory CD4+ T cells sorted from blood. The receptors derive from a man younger than 35 in good health. The conserved cysteine and the conserved F or W are not part of the CDR3 here. Not every row has a clone size; where given, it reads once, few, many or a size class.

v_call: TRBV6-1
j_call: TRBJ2-4
clone_size: few
cdr3_aa: ASSEAWGRNIQY

v_call: TRBV19
j_call: TRBJ1-5
clone_size: few
cdr3_aa: ASSTGQGGNQPQH

v_call: TRBV25-1
j_call: TRBJ2-7
clone_size: .
cdr3_aa: ASGVAGAREQY

v_call: TRBV30
j_call: TRBJ1-6
clone_size: .
cdr3_aa: AWRGGNSPLH

v_call: TRBV18
j_call: TRBJ1-5
clone_size: .
cdr3_aa: ASSGQGEKSNQPQH

v_call: TRBV5-4
j_call: TRBJ1-3
clone_size: .
cdr3_aa: ASSSAGGTGNTIY

v_call: TRBV5-5
j_call: TRBJ2-3
clone_size: .
cdr3_aa: ASSSPGTDTQY

v_call: TRBV7-9
j_call: TRBJ2-1
clone_size: .
cdr3_aa: ASSQSSAQF

v_call: TRBV30
j_call: TRBJ2-5
clone_size: .
cdr3_aa: ALTRQGPKETQY

v_call: TRBV10-3
j_call: TRBJ2-7
clone_size: .
cdr3_aa: AISDGLSYEQY

v_call: TRBV10-3
j_call: TRBJ2-7
clone_size: .
cdr3_aa: AISGLEVSSYEQY

v_call: TRBV6-6
j_call: TRBJ1-1
clone_size: .
cdr3_aa: ASSRDRESGSEAF

v_call: TRBV7-9
j_call: TRBJ2-7
clone_size: .
cdr3_aa: ASSNLPGQGYEQY

v_call: TRBV4-1
j_call: TRBJ2-5
clone_size: .
cdr3_aa: ASSHGLAGALTETQY

v_call: TRBV29-1
j_call: TRBJ1-1
clone_size: .
cdr3_aa: SVENFRGRARNTEAF

v_call: TRBV27
j_call: TRBJ2-7
clone_size: .
cdr3_aa: ASSLSGGGRYEQY

v_call: TRBV6-5
j_call: TRBJ1-4
clone_size: .
cdr3_aa: ASKTGTDNEKLF

v_call: TRBV5-1
j_call: TRBJ2-1
clone_size: few
cdr3_aa: ASSLVGGGSGEQF

v_call: TRBV5-4
j_call: TRBJ1-2
clone_size: few
cdr3_aa: ASSPDLNYGYT

v_call: TRBV21-1
j_call: TRBJ2-7
clone_size: few
cdr3_aa: ASRSGRTGDPY

v_call: TRBV27
j_call: TRBJ1-6
clone_size: once
cdr3_aa: ASSLLGSSNSPLH

v_call: TRBV10-2
j_call: TRBJ2-1
clone_size: .
cdr3_aa: ASSEFQIDNEQF

v_call: TRBV5-1
j_call: TRBJ2-2
clone_size: .
cdr3_aa: ASSLEGRGTGELF

v_call: TRBV6-5
j_call: TRBJ2-1
clone_size: .
cdr3_aa: ASSYVGGEQF

v_call: TRBV28
j_call: TRBJ1-4
clone_size: few
cdr3_aa: ASSPPRGQGAKLF

v_call: TRBV27
j_call: TRBJ2-7
clone_size: few
cdr3_aa: ASSPSSGYIVYEQY

v_call: TRBV5-4
j_call: TRBJ2-7
clone_size: .
cdr3_aa: ASSPAGGIYEQY

v_call: TRBV5-1
j_call: TRBJ1-2
clone_size: .
cdr3_aa: ASSLNQGLGYT

v_call: TRBV12-5
j_call: TRBJ1-4
clone_size: .
cdr3_aa: ASGSRSAGGEKLF

v_call: TRBV6-5
j_call: TRBJ2-4
clone_size: .
cdr3_aa: ASSYGTGVSKNIQY

v_call: TRBV20-1
j_call: TRBJ1-5
clone_size: few
cdr3_aa: SARDQPQH

v_call: TRBV10-3
j_call: TRBJ2-1
clone_size: once
cdr3_aa: AIRPSGNNNEQF

v_call: TRBV18
j_call: TRBJ2-7
clone_size: .
cdr3_aa: ASSLTGDRTYEQY

v_call: TRBV30
j_call: TRBJ1-3
clone_size: few
cdr3_aa: AWSVSFSGNTIY

v_call: TRBV6-5
j_call: TRBJ1-4
clone_size: few
cdr3_aa: ASRSLAGEKLF

v_call: TRBV29-1
j_call: TRBJ2-5
clone_size: few
cdr3_aa: SVRQGLFETQY

v_call: TRBV1
j_call: TRBJ2-5
clone_size: once
cdr3_aa: TSSRGQPRRDKETQY

v_call: TRBV2
j_call: TRBJ1-2
clone_size: once
cdr3_aa: ASSEGTGGRYGYT

v_call: TRBV9
j_call: TRBJ1-2
clone_size: few
cdr3_aa: ASSGPAANYGYT

v_call: TRBV5-6
j_call: TRBJ2-5
clone_size: .
cdr3_aa: ASSLGRLGETQY

v_call: TRBV11-2
j_call: TRBJ1-4
clone_size: many
cdr3_aa: ASSLGSGERSEKLF

v_call: TRBV6-1
j_call: TRBJ2-7
clone_size: .
cdr3_aa: AAVTSGSSLGQY

v_call: TRBV7-9
j_call: TRBJ2-1
clone_size: .
cdr3_aa: ASSVGRPSSDEQF

v_call: TRBV9
j_call: TRBJ1-2
clone_size: once
cdr3_aa: ASSVGGGRDSYGYT

v_call: TRBV18
j_call: TRBJ2-3
clone_size: .
cdr3_aa: ASSPLSGPTDTQY

v_call: TRBV30
j_call: TRBJ2-1
clone_size: .
cdr3_aa: AWSGGRANEQF

v_call: TRBV7-6
j_call: TRBJ1-2
clone_size: .
cdr3_aa: ASSRRTGTGDGYT

v_call: TRBV14
j_call: TRBJ1-6
clone_size: once
cdr3_aa: ASSQGAGHNSPLH

v_call: TRBV25-1
j_call: TRBJ2-2
clone_size: .
cdr3_aa: ASSGYAGELF

v_call: TRBV7-2
j_call: TRBJ2-3
clone_size: few
cdr3_aa: ASSLEISGGSTDTQY

v_call: TRBV15
j_call: TRBJ2-5
clone_size: .
cdr3_aa: ATHGGYQETQY

v_call: TRBV29-1
j_call: TRBJ1-4
clone_size: .
cdr3_aa: SAKGTASEKLF

v_call: TRBV6-1
j_call: TRBJ2-3
clone_size: .
cdr3_aa: ASRMAGASTDTQY

v_call: TRBV10-3
j_call: TRBJ2-1
clone_size: .
cdr3_aa: AITSTWVGASNEQF

v_call: TRBV27
j_call: TRBJ2-1
clone_size: .
cdr3_aa: ASSSRGSGSYNEQF

v_call: TRBV7-9
j_call: TRBJ2-1
clone_size: .
cdr3_aa: ASTPGAYNEQF

v_call: TRBV23-1
j_call: TRBJ2-5
clone_size: few
cdr3_aa: ASSQSEGPLQETQY

v_call: TRBV2
j_call: TRBJ1-1
clone_size: once
cdr3_aa: ASSEKVRIYTEAF

v_call: TRBV9
j_call: TRBJ1-1
clone_size: .
cdr3_aa: ASSVAQGAEAF